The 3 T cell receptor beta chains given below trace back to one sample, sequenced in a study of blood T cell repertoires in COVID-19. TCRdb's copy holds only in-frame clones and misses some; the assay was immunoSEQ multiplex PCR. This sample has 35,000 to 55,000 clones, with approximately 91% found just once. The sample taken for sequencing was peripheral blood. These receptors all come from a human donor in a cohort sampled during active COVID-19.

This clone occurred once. The chain's CDR3 is CASSPREVDTEAFF. CDR3 DNA: TGTGCCAGCTCACCTCGCGAGGTGGACACTGAAGCTTTCTTT. The genes are TRBV18 and TRBJ1-1, with unresolved D. Trimming shortened V by 3 bases and J by 3 bases, and 11 bases separated the two germline ends. CDR3 length equals 14 residues. Per the germline V gene, CDR1 is KGHSH and CDR2 is LQKENI.

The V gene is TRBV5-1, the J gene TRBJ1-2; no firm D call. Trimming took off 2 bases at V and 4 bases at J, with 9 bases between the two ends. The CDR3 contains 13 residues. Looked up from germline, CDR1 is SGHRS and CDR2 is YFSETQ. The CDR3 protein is CASSLDNSYGYTF. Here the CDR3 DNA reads TGCGCCAGCAGCTTAGACAACTCCTATGGCTACACCTTC.

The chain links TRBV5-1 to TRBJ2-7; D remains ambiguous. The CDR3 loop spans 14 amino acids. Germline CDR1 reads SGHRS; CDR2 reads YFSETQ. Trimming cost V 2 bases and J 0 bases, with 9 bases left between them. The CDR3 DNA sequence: TGCGCCAGCAGCTTAAGTTCGAGCTCCTACGAGCAGTACTTC. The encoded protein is CASSLSSSSYEQYF.